This TCR beta chain was recorded in a study of Graves' ophthalmopathy and Graves' hyperthyroidism. CDR1 and CDR2 (germline): MGHDK, SYGVNS. Losses at the gene ends were 6 bases for V and 8 bases for J; bases not matched to a gene: 3. The length of the CDR3 is 13 residues. Symptoms, serum thyroxine and TRAb, thyroid ultrasound, and orbital computed tomography formed the diagnostic basis. Beta-chain TCR CDR3 regions were amplified from RNA transcripts. RT-PCR with HTBI primers came first, then second-round multiplex PCR. Using its own MiXCR run on the multiplex PCR reads, TCRdb lists one record per CDR3 protein. The sample contains about 740,000 distinct CDR3 sequences, 40% of which appear only once.

Input material: peripheral blood. The chain is built from TRBV25-1 and TRBJ1-6, with TRBD1 matching 8 bases. The receptor was derived from an adult man with Graves' ophthalmopathy. The CDR3 here is CASRDRVDSPLHF. CDR3 DNA sequence: TGTGCCAGCAGGGACAGGGTGGATTCACCCCTCCACTTT.